This T cell receptor (beta chain) was obtained from a study of T cell responses to AZD1222 COVID-19 vaccine. General study results and limits: The study found Spike-specific TCR breadth and depth rose after two AZD1222 doses. Repertoire samples came only from after the peak T cell response. Reports say nearly half of spike-specific TCRs go after unmutated variant regions. The number of AZD1222 recipients seropositive at baseline was only 5 to 7.

J lost 6 bases, V lost 6 bases, and 2 bases had no gene match. The CDR3 runs 13 residues. Germline CDR1 and CDR2: SNHLY and FYNNEI. Sequencing used immunoSEQ multiplex PCR; TCRdb keeps in-frame clones, though not all of them. Of over 95,000 clones detected, roughly 92% appear once; the ten largest clones hold 4.5%. Regarding this clone: Its antigen is unknown.

The chain carries TRBV2 and TRBJ1-4, with TRBD1 matching 9 bases. The clonotype originates from an adult in good health. The sequencing here drew on peripheral blood, taken on day 0 of AZD1222 vaccination. The chain's CDR3 is CASRGDRDEKLFF. The CDR3 nucleotides read TGTGCCAGCAGGGGGGACAGGGATGAAAAACTGTTTTTT. The full variable domain, rest sourced from reference TRBV2 and TRBJ1-4, is EPEVTQTPSHQVTQMGQEVILRCVPISNHLYFYWYRQILGQKVEFLVSFYNNEISEKSEIFDDQFSVERPDGSNFTLKIRSTKLEDSAMYFCASRGDRDEKLFFGSGTQLSVL.